The table lists the clone carrying this T cell receptor beta chain with a count of one. This sample stems from a study of blood T cell repertoires in COVID-19. Study in general: Spain, Italy and the United States supplied samples that represented acute and convalescent COVID-19. The cDNA or gDNA used as material had been derived from T cells, B-cell-depleted T cells, or PBMCs.

In the source study's methods: Estimation of nucleated cell counts was performed using reference gene primer amplification. Assay used: immunoSEQ multiplex PCR; TCRdb lists only in-frame clones, some missing. The V and J calls and clone size are taken from that table; D and trimming were inferred from the DNA. The table includes around 300,000 clones, 70% to 90% detected once. CDR1 is SGHTS, CDR2 YDEGEE, per germline. The ends were cut back, 2 bases at V and 2 bases at J, with 4 bases in the middle. This CDR3 is built from 12 residues. The chain uses TRBV5-8 and TRBJ1-2; the D is unclear. This TCR was recovered from a woman between 70 and 85 years old with acute or convalescent COVID-19. Sample: peripheral blood. The CDR3 DNA reads TGTGCCAGCAGCTTCAGGAACTATGGCTACACCTTC. Protein: CASSFRNYGYTF.